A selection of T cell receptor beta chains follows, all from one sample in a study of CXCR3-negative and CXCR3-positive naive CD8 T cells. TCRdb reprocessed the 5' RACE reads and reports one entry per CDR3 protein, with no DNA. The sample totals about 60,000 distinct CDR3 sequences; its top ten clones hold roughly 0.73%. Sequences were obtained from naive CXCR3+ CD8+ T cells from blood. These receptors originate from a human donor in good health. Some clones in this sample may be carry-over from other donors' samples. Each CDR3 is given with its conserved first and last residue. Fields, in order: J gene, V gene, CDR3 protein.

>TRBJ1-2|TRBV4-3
CASSQIPGQGGYTF
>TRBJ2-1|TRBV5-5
CASSPPSRGPHNEQFF
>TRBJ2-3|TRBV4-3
CASSQDRTGGVADTQYF
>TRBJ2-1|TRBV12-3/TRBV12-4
CASSPYRGGLAYEQFF
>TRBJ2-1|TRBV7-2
CASSLLWGGGASSYNEQFF
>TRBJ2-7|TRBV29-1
CSVEGLRGDRVSYEQYF
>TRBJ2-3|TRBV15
CATSPTPGADTQYF
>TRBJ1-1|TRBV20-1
CSARTARTTEAFF
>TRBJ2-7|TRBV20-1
CSARAQGTYEQYF
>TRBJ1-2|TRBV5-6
CASSLSGNGYGYTF
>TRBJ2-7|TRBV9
CASSVGRGVYEQYF
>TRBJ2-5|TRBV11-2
CASSLDSGEQVTQYF
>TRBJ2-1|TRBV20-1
CSARGDRVRLAEQFF
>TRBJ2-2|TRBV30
CAWIGNTGELFF
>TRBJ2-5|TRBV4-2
CASSQERTSGQETQYF
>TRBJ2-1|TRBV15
CATSRDSGGAYNEQFF
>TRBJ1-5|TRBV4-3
CASSQEVGQFNQPQHF
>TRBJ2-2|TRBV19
CASETKDTGELFF
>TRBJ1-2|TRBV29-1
CSLTRGQYGYTF
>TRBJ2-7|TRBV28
CASSLMGQGYEQYF
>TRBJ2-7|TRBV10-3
CAISDRVYEQYF
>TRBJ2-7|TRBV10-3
CAISDSPPQAVSYEQYF
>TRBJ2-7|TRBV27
CASSLQGGYEQYF